What follows are 23 T cell receptor beta chains derived from one specimen sequenced in a study of OX40 agonist ivuxolimab in advanced cancers. Library preparation was by the immunoSEQ multiplex PCR assay. TCRdb stores this immuneACCESS table with in-frame sequences only. Part of the clones is absent; in the studies checked, under half of the shortfall reflects unresolved V genes, and no reason is known for the rest. For this sample there are around 73,000 clones; about 87% appear just once. The ten largest clones add up to approximately 11% of the sample. Material: CD4+ or CD8+ T cells sorted from blood, obtained in a trial of the OX40 agonist ivuxolimab. These receptors were collected from an adult with an advanced solid tumor such as melanoma, head and neck, liver or kidney cancer.

This clone was picked up one time. The chain is built from TRBV21-1 and TRBJ1-5. TRBV21-1 is designated a pseudogene. This CDR3 has 16 amino acids. CDR3 coding DNA: TGTGCCAGCAGGGACCGGCGTTTCTGGATTGGTCAGCCCCAGCATTTT. Its protein product is CASRDRRFWIGQPQHF.

The chain combines TRBV5-5 with TRBJ2-1; D gene unclear. Per germline, CDR1 SGHKS and CDR2 YYEKEE (reference sequence). The V end was cut by 0 bases, the J end by 7 bases, with 5 bases between. This CDR3 is 12 amino acids long. Written as DNA, the CDR3 is TGTGCCAGCAGCTTGGGATGGAATGAGCAGTTCTTC. Translation: CASSLGWNEQFF.

This chain links TRBV4-1 with TRBJ2-1; TRBD1 matches 11 bases. Germline assignment: CDR1 MGHRA and CDR2 YSYEKL. This CDR3 has 17 amino acids. V shed 1 base, J shed 1 base, and the junction held 3 bases outside the gene matches. CDR3 loop: CASSQAGTGGSYNEQFF. DNA for the CDR3: TGCGCCAGCAGCCAAGCCGGGACAGGGGGGTCCTACAATGAGCAGTTCTTC.

The chain uses TRBV6-5 and TRBJ1-1, with D unclear. The V gene lost 2 bases and the J gene lost 8 bases, with 12 bases spanning the gap. Germline CDR1 reads MNHEY; CDR2 reads SVGAGI. The CDR3 sequence is 13 residues long. CDR3 protein: CASSYTFRSEAFF. In nucleotides, the CDR3 is TGTGCCAGCAGTTACACGTTCAGGTCGGAAGCTTTCTTT.

This chain links TRBV9 with TRBJ2-7; D uncertain. Germline CDR1 SGDLS, CDR2 YYNGEE. This CDR3 contains 15 residues. Trimming cost V 3 bases and J 0 bases, with 13 bases left between them. DNA for the CDR3: TGTGCCAGCAGCGATTCTGAGGCATCCTCCTACGAGCAGTACTTC. Amino acids: CASSDSEASSYEQYF.

The chain links TRBV7-9 to TRBJ1-2; D not resolved. The CDR3 has 15 residues. The germline V gene has CDR1 SEHNR and CDR2 FQNEAQ (reference sequence). V lost 0 bases, J lost 5 bases, and 13 bases lay in between. CDR3 sequence: CASSLALDGSYGYTF. The DNA for the CDR3 is TGTGCCAGCAGCTTAGCGCTGGACGGATCATATGGCTACACCTTC.

The gene calls are TRBV5-4 and TRBJ2-1, with D possibly being TRBD1 or TRBD2 (6 bases each). V lost 3 bases and J 5 bases, leaving 12 bases between the germline ends. CDR1 is SGHNT, CDR2 YYREEE, per germline (reference sequence). This CDR3 has 14 amino acids. In nucleotides, the CDR3 is TGTGCCAGCAGCTCCTGGGGGGCCGACAATGAGCAGTTCTTC. It codes for CASSSWGADNEQFF. Complete variable domain (other parts from reference TRBV5-4 and TRBJ2-1): ETGVTQSPTHLIKTRGQQVTLRCSSQSGHNTVSWYQQALGQGPQFIFQYYREEENGRGNFPPRFSGLQFPNYSSELNVNALELDDSALYLCASSSWGADNEQFFGPGTRLTVL.

The rearrangement uses TRBV11-2 and TRBJ1-2, with D uncertain. V shed 7 bases and J shed 8 bases, with 11 bases lying between them. The V gene's germline CDR1 is SGHAT and CDR2 FQNNGV. The length of the CDR3 is 11 residues. The chain's CDR3 is CASTATSGYTF. DNA of the CDR3: TGTGCCAGCACCGCGACATCAGGCTACACCTTC.

The V gene is TRBV14, the J gene TRBJ2-2; D may match TRBD1 or TRBD2 (5 bases each). V lost 3 bases to trimming and J lost 7 bases, with 12 bases between them. Germline CDR1 reads SGHDN; CDR2 reads FVKESK. This CDR3 region has 14 residues. CDR3 sequence (DNA): TGTGCCAGCAGCCAGCGAGGGGCCTACGGGGAGCTGTTTTTT. Translating gives CASSQRGAYGELFF.

The rearrangement uses TRBV13 and TRBJ1-2; 9 nucleotides align to TRBD1. V was pared by 0 bases and J by 4 bases, with 3 bases of the junction left unmatched. This CDR3 has 15 residues. The germline V gene has CDR1 PRHDT and CDR2 FYEKMQ (reference sequence). DNA of the CDR3: TGTGCCAGCAGCTTAGGGACAGGGGGGTCCTATGGCTACACCTTC. It specifies CASSLGTGGSYGYTF.

The rearrangement links TRBV7-9 to TRBJ2-2; D unclear. The CDR3 runs 15 residues. CDR1 is SEHNR and CDR2 is FQNEAQ in the germline V gene (reference sequence). Deletions cut 5 bases from V and 7 bases from J, with 17 bases between. The DNA of the CDR3 is TGTGCCAGCAGCCCACGTATTGGGTCCCTCGGGGAGCTGTTTTTT. Amino acids: CASSPRIGSLGELFF.

This chain joins TRBV5-1 and TRBJ1-3, with 12 bases lining up with TRBD1. The V gene end was trimmed by 0 bases and the J gene end by 4 bases; junction bases not matched to a gene: 5. The CDR3 consists of 17 residues. Germline V gives CDR1 SGHRS, CDR2 YFSETQ. The chain's CDR3 is CASSLERDRGLGNTIYF. The CDR3 DNA reads as TGCGCCAGCAGCTTGGAACGGGACAGGGGGCTCGGAAACACCATATATTTT.

The DNA for the CDR3 is TGCGCCAGCAGCTTGGCCGCGGACTACAATGAGCAGTTCTTC. This gives the protein CASSLAADYNEQFF. The rearrangement joins TRBV5-1 to TRBJ2-1; D ambiguous. The CDR3 has 14 amino acids. The V and J ends lost 0 bases and 3 bases respectively, with 7 bases between them. Per germline, CDR1 SGHRS and CDR2 YFSETQ.

The chain links TRBV5-7 to TRBJ2-7; no firm D call. Being an ORF, TRBV5-7 has a function that is uncertain. The CDR3 has 14 residues. V was clipped by 0 bases and J by 5 bases, with 12 bases between them. CDR3 in amino acids: CASSLASVRDEQYF. The DNA of the CDR3 is TGTGCCAGCAGCTTGGCCTCGGTTCGCGACGAGCAGTACTTC.

This chain joins TRBV29-1 and TRBJ1-2; D is possibly TRBD1 (6 bases). The germline CDR1 and CDR2 sequences are SQVTM and ANQGSEA. The V gene lost 7 bases and the J gene lost 4 bases, with 16 bases spanning the gap. This CDR3 region has 13 residues. The CDR3: CSAAGAISYGYTF. CDR3 nucleotides: TGCAGCGCTGCGGGGGCCATATCCTATGGCTACACCTTC.

CDR3 protein: CASSPRPGQGAGKNIQYF. DNA of the CDR3: TGTGCCAGCAGCCCGCGCCCTGGACAGGGGGCCGGCAAAAACATTCAGTACTTC. The chain carries TRBV5-4 and TRBJ2-4; 11 bases are a match to TRBD1. Germline V gives CDR1 SGHNT, CDR2 YYREEE (reference sequence). This CDR3 is built from 18 residues. The ends lost 4 bases at V and 3 bases at J; junction bases unmatched: 12.

This clone was picked up one time. The J gene is TRBJ2-7, the V gene TRBV19, with D possibly being TRBD2 (5 bases). The CDR3 has 12 residues. V was clipped by 8 bases and J by 2 bases, with 10 bases between them. CDR1 is LNHDA and CDR2 is SQIVND in the germline V gene (reference sequence). DNA of the CDR3: TGTGCCAGTGCGGGTTCCCCCTACGAGCAGTACTTC. As protein: CASAGSPYEQYF.

This rearrangement joins TRBV4-1 to TRBJ2-7; D uncertain. Trimming stripped 4 bases from V and 2 bases from J, with 12 bases between. This CDR3 has 14 residues. The germline V gene has CDR1 MGHRA and CDR2 YSYEKL. The CDR3, as DNA: TGCGCCAGCAGCCCTGTACAGCCGACCTACGAGCAGTACTTC. Translation gives CASSPVQPTYEQYF.

This chain joins TRBV7-2 and TRBJ2-3, with D perhaps matching TRBD1 or TRBD2 (5 bases each). From germline, CDR1 is SGHTA and CDR2 FQGNSA. V lost 5 bases, J lost 6 bases, and 21 bases lay in between. This CDR3 region has 16 residues. CDR3 loop: CASSPQPRGAGDTQYF. The CDR3 DNA sequence: TGTGCCAGCAGCCCCCAACCTAGGGGAGCAGGGGATACGCAGTATTTT.

The CDR3 reads CASSLRERGNIQYF. CDR3 in DNA: TGTGCCAGCAGCTTGAGGGAGCGTGGGAACATTCAGTACTTC. The chain is built from TRBV5-4 and TRBJ2-4; D might be TRBD2 (5 bases). CDR3 size: 14 residues. Germline values: CDR1 SGHNT, CDR2 YYREEE (reference sequence). The germline V and J ends were trimmed by 1 base and 7 bases, with 12 bases remaining between them.

The chain joins TRBV5-1 to TRBJ2-2; D not resolved. The germline V gene encodes CDR1 SGHRS and CDR2 YFSETQ. The CDR3 totals 16 residues. V was clipped by 0 bases and J by 3 bases, with 12 bases between them. The DNA of the CDR3 is TGCGCCAGCAGCTTGGCCTTCGGTCTCGACACCGGGGAGCTGTTTTTT. It encodes CASSLAFGLDTGELFF.

The chain is built from TRBV19 and TRBJ2-7; no definite D call. CDR1 is LNHDA and CDR2 is SQIVND in the germline V gene (reference sequence). CDR3 length: 13 residues. Trimming cost V 0 bases and J 6 bases, with 9 bases left between them. CDR3 in amino acids: CASSIDSEVEQYF. The CDR3 region has the DNA TGTGCCAGTAGTATAGATTCAGAGGTCGAGCAGTACTTC.

This clone was observed a single time. The V call is TRBV13, the J call TRBJ2-2; no reliable D call. The germline V gene has CDR1 PRHDT and CDR2 FYEKMQ (reference sequence). This CDR3 comprises 12 residues. V shed 0 bases and J shed 9 bases, with 5 bases lying between them. The CDR3 loop is CASSLGVRELFF. The CDR3 DNA sequence: TGTGCCAGCAGCTTAGGGGTCCGGGAGCTGTTTTTT.